The rows below give T cell receptor beta chains drawn from one sample of a study of T cell repertoires in cytomegalovirus infection. TCRdb re-analysed the reads in MiXCR, keeping a single row per CDR3 protein. The data contain roughly 630,000 distinct CDR3 sequences, 20% to 25% of them singletons. Sequenced input: CD8+ T cells from PBMCs. Receptor source: a human donor in good health (CMV status not recorded). Some clones in this sample may be carry-over from other donors' samples. Both conserved end residues are part of each CDR3. The D gene is left open where the match is weak. Only part of the rows carry a size: once, few, many, or a class if the clone is expanded.

D,J,size,V,length,CDR3,DNA
.,TRBJ1-2,many,TRBV7-2,15,CASSAARTDYYGYTF,TGTGCCAGCAGCGCGGCACGGACAGATTACTATGGCTACACCTTC
.,TRBJ1-5,few,TRBV12-3/TRBV12-4,14,CASSPAPAAQPQHF,TGTGCCAGCAGCCCGGCACCCGCCGCTCAGCCCCAGCATTTT
TRBD1,TRBJ2-6,few,TRBV19,17,CASGPGQAGSGANVLTF,TGTGCCAGTGGACCGGGACAGGCTGGCTCTGGGGCCAACGTCCTGACTTTC
.,TRBJ2-2,few,TRBV10-3,15,CAISEWSGATGELFF,TGTGCCATCAGTGAGTGGTCGGGGGCCACCGGGGAGCTGTTTTTT
.,TRBJ1-1,.,TRBV2,12,CASSWTYTEAFF,TGTGCCAGCAGTTGGACTTACACTGAAGCTTTCTTT
TRBD2,TRBJ2-1,many,TRBV7-9,17,CASSLKIGLPGGNEQFF,TGTGCCAGCAGCTTAAAAATTGGGCTACCGGGGGGAAATGAGCAGTTCTTC
.,TRBJ1-5,many,TRBV20-1,15,CSATLRDGVNQPQHF,TGCAGTGCTACCCTCCGGGACGGCGTCAATCAGCCCCAGCATTTT
.,TRBJ1-4,many,TRBV7-2,13,CASSLTGGEKLFF,TGTGCCAGCAGCTTAACGGGTGGAGAAAAACTGTTTTTT
.,TRBJ1-5,many,TRBV7-2,15,CASSSTGEWKQPQHF,TGTGCCAGCAGCTCAACGGGTGAATGGAAACAGCCCCAGCATTTT
TRBD1,TRBJ2-6,few,TRBV20-1,17,CSARDLGQRSGANVLTF,TGCAGTGCTAGAGATTTGGGACAGCGCTCTGGGGCCAACGTCCTGACTTTC
TRBD1,TRBJ1-2,.,TRBV6-5,13,CASSSGQGNEYTF,TGTGCCAGCAGTTCCGGACAGGGTAATGAGTACACCTTC
TRBD2,TRBJ2-1,.,TRBV14,16,CASSQGAGGHYNEQFF,TGTGCCAGCAGCCAAGGAGCGGGGGGACATTACAATGAGCAGTTCTTC
.,TRBJ2-1,few,TRBV12-3/TRBV12-4,15,CASSPAHQGYNEQFF,TGTGCCAGCAGCCCAGCGCACCAAGGGTACAATGAGCAGTTCTTC
.,TRBJ2-3,.,TRBV4-2,13,CASSQARGDTQYF,TGTGCCAGCAGCCAAGCTCGGGGGGATACGCAGTATTTT
.,TRBJ2-2,.,TRBV20-1,15,CSAELPDRTLGELFF,TGCAGTGCGGAACTCCCCGACAGGACCCTCGGGGAGCTGTTTTTT
TRBD2,TRBJ2-1,few,TRBV28,15,CASSDLAGSYNEQFF,TGTGCCAGCAGTGACTTAGCGGGATCCTACAATGAGCAGTTCTTC
.,TRBJ2-2,.,TRBV12-3/TRBV12-4,12,CPSSYMPGELFF,TGTCCCAGCAGCTACATGCCCGGGGAGCTGTTTTTT
TRBD2,TRBJ2-1,few,TRBV24-1,11,CATSNGGVPFF,TGTGCCACCAGTAACGGGGGGGTTCCGTTCTTC
.,TRBJ1-1,.,TRBV2,12,CASSEPNTEAFF,TGTGCCAGCAGCGAACCTAACACTGAAGCTTTCTTT
.,TRBJ1-2,.,TRBV4-1,16,CASSHFGKEENYGYTF,.
TRBD2,TRBJ2-1,many,TRBV7-2,16,CASSLSSGGLYNEQFF,TGTGCCAGCAGCTTATCAAGCGGGGGGCTGTACAATGAGCAGTTCTTC